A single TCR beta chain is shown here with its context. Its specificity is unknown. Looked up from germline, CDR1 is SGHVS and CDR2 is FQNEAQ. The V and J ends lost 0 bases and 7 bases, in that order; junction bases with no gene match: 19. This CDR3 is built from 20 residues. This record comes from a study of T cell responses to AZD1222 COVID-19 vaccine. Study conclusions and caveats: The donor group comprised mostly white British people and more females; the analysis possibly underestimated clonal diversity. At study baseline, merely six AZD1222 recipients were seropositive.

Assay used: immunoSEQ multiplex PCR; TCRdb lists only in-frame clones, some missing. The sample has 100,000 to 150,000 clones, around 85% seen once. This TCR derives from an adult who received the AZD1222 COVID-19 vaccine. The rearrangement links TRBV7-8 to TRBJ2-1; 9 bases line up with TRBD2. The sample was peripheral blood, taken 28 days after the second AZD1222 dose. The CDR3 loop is CASSLARRGGISGSSNEQFF. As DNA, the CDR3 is TGTGCCAGCAGCTTAGCTCGGCGGGGGGGCATATCGGGTTCGTCAAATGAGCAGTTCTTC.